These 28 T cell receptor beta chains came from one sample sequenced in a study of OX40 agonist ivuxolimab in advanced cancers. The repertoire was sequenced with immunoSEQ multiplex PCR; TCRdb's copy has only in-frame clones and lacks some. The data show 55,000 to 70,000 clones, 85% seen once. Sequences were derived from CD4+ or CD8+ T cells sorted from blood, sampled in a trial of the OX40 agonist ivuxolimab. All receptors come from an adult with an advanced solid tumor such as melanoma, head and neck, liver or kidney cancer.

V gene TRBV7-9 combines with J gene TRBJ1-1; the D gene is possibly TRBD1 (6 bases). V gave up 1 base and J gave up 3 bases, with 12 bases separating them. Germline values: CDR1 SEHNR, CDR2 FQNEAQ (reference sequence). The CDR3 spans 15 residues. CDR3 bases: TGTGCCAGCAGCTTAGTCGGGACACCGGACACTGAAGCTTTCTTT. As protein: CASSLVGTPDTEAFF.

With regard to this clone: One end of the junction varies from germline; a read error may be responsible. The chain carries TRBV7-7 and TRBJ2-3; D may be TRBD2 (6 bases). The CDR3 spans 13 residues. Germline-derived CDR1 and CDR2 are SSHAT and FNYEAQ (reference sequence). As DNA, the CDR3 is TGTGCTAGCAGCTTAGCGGCGGAAGATACGCAGTATTTT. Amino acids: CASSLAAEDTQYF. Full variable domain (missing parts from reference TRBV7-7 and TRBJ2-3): GAGVSQSPRYKVTKRGQDVTLRCDPISSHATLYWYQQALGQGPEFLTYFNYEAQPDKSGLPSDRFSAERPEGSISTLTIQRTEQRDSAMYRCASSLAAEDTQYFGPGTRLTVL.

The V gene is TRBV6-6, the J gene TRBJ2-7; weak D call: TRBD2 (5 bases). V lost 5 bases and J 7 bases, leaving 9 bases between the germline ends. The CDR3 extends over 11 amino acids. In germline, CDR1 is MNHNY, CDR2 SVGAGI (reference sequence). As DNA, the CDR3 is TGTGCCAGCAGTGAGGGTTGGGAGCAGTACTTC. Amino acid sequence: CASSEGWEQYF.

Written as DNA, the CDR3 is TGTGCCAGCACCGTACCTTCCGGCGATACGCAGTATTTT. Protein product: CASTVPSGDTQYF. V usage is TRBV6-5 and J usage is TRBJ2-3; D unclear. Trimming left V 7 bases short and J 6 bases short, with 14 bases between. In germline, CDR1 is MNHEY, CDR2 SVGAGI. The CDR3 covers 13 residues.

The V and J genes are TRBV11-2 and TRBJ2-7; possibly TRBD1 or TRBD2 for D (5 bases each). V gave up 6 bases and J gave up 2 bases, with 17 bases separating them. Germline lookup yields CDR1 SGHAT and CDR2 FQNNGV. The CDR3 contains 15 residues. CDR3 residues: CASRTHRRSTYEQYF. CDR3 nucleotides: TGTGCCAGCAGAACGCACAGGAGGAGTACCTACGAGCAGTACTTC. Together with reference TRBV11-2 and TRBJ2-7, the CDR3 gives the full variable domain: EAGVAQSPRYKIIEKRQSVAFWCNPISGHATLYWYQQILGQGPKLLIQFQNNGVVDDSQLPKDRFSAERLKGVDSTLKIQPAKLEDSAVYLCASRTHRRSTYEQYFGPGTRLTVT.

The DNA for the CDR3 is TGTGCCAGCGCGCAGGGTTCAGCAGATACGCAGTATTTT. Its protein is CASAQGSADTQYF. This chain uses TRBV9 with TRBJ2-3; possible D gene TRBD1, 5 bases. V was shortened by 7 bases and J by 4 bases, with 13 bases between the two germline ends. This CDR3 is built from 13 residues. In germline, CDR1 is SGDLS, CDR2 YYNGEE.

This chain connects TRBV5-4 to TRBJ2-7; TRBD2 is a possible D gene (6 bases). This CDR3 comprises 17 residues. Germline CDR1 and CDR2: SGHNT and YYREEE (reference sequence). Trimming removed 3 bases from V and 0 bases from J, with 19 bases in between. For the CDR3, the DNA is TGTGCCAGCAGCTGGATCTACCCGGGACTTGCCTCCTACGAGCAGTACTTC. Its translation is CASSWIYPGLASYEQYF.

The V gene is TRBV19, the J gene TRBJ2-7; the match to TRBD2 covers 8 bases. The germline CDR1 and CDR2 sequences are LNHDA and SQIVND (reference sequence). The V segment lost 5 bases and the J segment 6 bases; nucleotides outside the gene matches: 9. The CDR3 sequence is 14 residues long. The CDR3 protein is CASSRGGVIVEQYF. The CDR3 nucleotides read TGTGCCAGTAGTCGGGGGGGGGTCATCGTCGAGCAGTACTTC. Supplemented by reference TRBV19 and TRBJ2-7, the full variable domain reads DGGITQSPKYLFRKEGQNVTLSCEQNLNHDAMYWYRQDPGQGLRLIYYSQIVNDFQKGDIAEGYSVSREKKESFPLTVTSAQKNPTAFYLCASSRGGVIVEQYFGPGTRLTVT.

This chain joins TRBV5-4 and TRBJ2-5; a weak D match, TRBD2 (6 bases). Deletions cut 2 bases from V and 7 bases from J, with 24 bases between. The length of the CDR3 is 17 residues. Germline CDR1 SGHNT, CDR2 YYREEE (reference sequence). CDR3 loop: CASSFGVYASAERTQYF. The CDR3, as DNA: TGTGCCAGCAGCTTCGGGGTTTACGCTAGCGCCGAGAGGACCCAGTACTTC.

J is TRBJ1-5 and V is TRBV6-5; D call uncertain. The V end lost 8 bases, the J end lost 3 bases, and 8 bases lay between the germline ends. From germline, CDR1 is MNHEY and CDR2 SVGAGI. This CDR3 region has 12 residues. In DNA form, the CDR3 reads TGTGCCAGCCACACGGCCAATCAGCCCCAGCATTTT. Its protein is CASHTANQPQHF.

In DNA form, the CDR3 reads TGTGCCTGGAGCAAACCAAGCGGGACTACTTCCTACAATGAGCAGTTCTTC. Translating gives CAWSKPSGTTSYNEQFF. The chain has TRBV30 and TRBJ2-1, with 7 bases identical to TRBD2. The CDR3 extends over 17 amino acids. V shed 3 bases, J shed 1 base, and the junction held 12 bases outside the gene matches. The germline gives CDR1 GTSNPN, CDR2 SVGIG (reference sequence).

The V call is TRBV7-8, the J call TRBJ1-3; D not resolved. The germline V and J ends were trimmed by 5 bases and 0 bases, with 11 bases remaining between them. Germline V gene lookup returns CDR1 SGHVS and CDR2 FQNEAQ. This CDR3 is 15 amino acids long. The CDR3 protein is CASSARRPSGNTIYF. The CDR3 DNA sequence: TGTGCCAGCAGCGCCAGGCGACCCTCTGGAAACACCATATATTTT.

This rearrangement joins TRBV30 to TRBJ2-1; either TRBD1 or TRBD2 may supply D (5 bases each). The CDR3 loop spans 13 amino acids. Trimming shortened V by 0 bases and J by 12 bases, and 15 bases separated the two germline ends. Germline V CDR1 and CDR2: GTSNPN, SVGIG (reference sequence). CDR3 DNA sequence: TGTGCCTGGAGTGTAACCCTTACTAGGGGGCAGTTCTTC. This gives the protein CAWSVTLTRGQFF.

V gene TRBV11-2 combines with J gene TRBJ2-3; D might be TRBD2 (6 bases). Germline lookup yields CDR1 SGHAT and CDR2 FQNNGV. This CDR3 contains 15 residues. Trimming took 6 bases from V and 0 from J, leaving 13 bases between them. CDR3 amino acids: CASSYGSVSTDTQYF. The CDR3 DNA reads TGTGCCAGCAGTTACGGGAGCGTTAGCACAGATACGCAGTATTTT.

The chain is built from TRBV19 and TRBJ2-7; D is possibly TRBD2 (5 bases). Trimming removed 8 bases from V and 0 bases from J, with 20 bases in between. CDR1 is LNHDA and CDR2 is SQIVND in the germline V gene (reference sequence). The CDR3 is 16 residues long. CDR3 protein: CASAPLVGDLSYEQYF. The CDR3 coding sequence is TGTGCCAGTGCTCCCTTAGTGGGAGACCTCTCCTACGAGCAGTACTTC.

This chain connects TRBV5-1 to TRBJ2-7; D is unclear. Germline V lookup: CDR1 SGHRS, CDR2 YFSETQ. V lost 0 bases to trimming and J lost 0 bases, with 7 bases between them. The CDR3 runs 14 residues. CDR3 DNA: TGCGCCAGCAGCTTGGCTACGGACTCCTACGAGCAGTACTTC. Translation: CASSLATDSYEQYF.

The V call is TRBV4-1, the J call TRBJ2-1; D call uncertain. Germline CDR1 and CDR2: MGHRA and YSYEKL. The CDR3 is 15 amino acids. V gave up 1 base and J gave up 3 bases, with 10 bases separating them. The chain's CDR3 is CASSQGFAGYNEQFF. In nucleotides, the CDR3 is TGCGCCAGCAGCCAAGGGTTCGCTGGCTACAATGAGCAGTTCTTC.

The chain is built from TRBV4-2 and TRBJ2-1, with 8 nucleotides matching TRBD2. This CDR3 contains 15 residues. Germline V gene sequence: CDR1 LGHNA, CDR2 YNFKEQ. V dropped 2 bases and J dropped 9; count of bases not matched to a gene: 9. CDR3 in amino acids: CASSQLLGTRTEQFF. The CDR3 DNA sequence: TGTGCCAGCAGCCAACTTCTTGGGACTAGAACTGAGCAGTTCTTC.

This clone appeared a single time. The rearrangement uses TRBV5-1 and TRBJ1-5; D unclear. V was pared by 0 bases and J by 4 bases, with 8 bases between. The CDR3 is made up of 14 amino acids. CDR1 is SGHRS and CDR2 is YFSETQ in the germline V gene. The CDR3 region has the DNA TGCGCCAGCAGCTTGGGACACGGGAATCAGCCCCAGCATTTT. Translation gives CASSLGHGNQPQHF.

The gene calls are TRBV6-6 and TRBJ2-7; 7 bases align to TRBD1. The junction had 11 bases not matched to a gene; V was cut back by 7 bases and J by 2 bases. The CDR3 has 15 amino acids. CDR1 is MNHNY and CDR2 is SVGAGI in the germline V gene (reference sequence). The CDR3 sequence: CASNTLGQPTYEQYF. CDR3 nucleotides: TGTGCCAGCAATACACTGGGACAGCCAACCTACGAGCAGTACTTC.

The chain links TRBV28 to TRBJ2-7; 8 bases match TRBD1. The ends lost 8 bases at V and 4 bases at J; junction bases unmatched: 10. The germline V gene has CDR1 MDHEN and CDR2 SYDVKM. The CDR3 runs to 14 residues. CDR3 in amino acids: CASQWRTGNYEQYF. CDR3 coding DNA: TGTGCCAGCCAATGGAGGACAGGGAATTACGAGCAGTACTTC.

The chain links TRBV5-5 to TRBJ1-1, with D unclear. This CDR3 region has 13 residues. Trimming removed 0 bases at V and 5 bases at J, with 8 bases between. Germline V gene data show CDR1 as SGHKS and CDR2 as YYEKEE (reference sequence). The CDR3, as DNA: TGTGCCAGCAGCTTGGGGCTAAGGACTGAAGCTTTCTTT. Its protein is CASSLGLRTEAFF.

The CDR3 bases are TGTGCCAGCAGTGAAGAGCAAATCAGTGAGCAGTTCTTC. Its translation: CASSEEQISEQFF. The gene calls are TRBV2 and TRBJ2-1; D is uncertain. V was clipped by 1 base and J by 9 bases, with 10 bases between them. CDR1 SNHLY and CDR2 FYNNEI come from the germline V gene. The CDR3 consists of 13 residues.

This chain's CDR3 is CASSEAGLIPEAFF. As DNA, the CDR3 is TGTGCCAGCAGTGAAGCTGGACTAATACCTGAAGCTTTCTTT. The V call is TRBV6-1, the J call TRBJ1-1; D unclear. CDR1 MNHNS and CDR2 SASEGT come from the germline V gene. V lost 0 bases and J 6 bases, leaving 11 bases between the germline ends. The CDR3 has 14 amino acids.

The gene calls are TRBV5-4 and TRBJ2-5; possibly TRBD1 or TRBD2 for D (5 bases each). The V gene's germline CDR1 is SGHNT and CDR2 YYREEE (reference sequence). The CDR3 runs 13 residues. Trimming took 7 bases from V and 9 from J, leaving 19 bases between them. CDR3 DNA: TGTGCCAGCGCCCAGGACGCTCGAGGGGCCCAGTACTTC. Translating gives CASAQDARGAQYF.

This chain connects TRBV30 to TRBJ1-3; the D is unclear. This CDR3 is 15 amino acids long. The germline V gene has CDR1 GTSNPN and CDR2 SVGIG (reference sequence). The V end was cut by 3 bases, the J end by 0 bases, with 12 bases between. The DNA of the CDR3 is TGTGCCTGGAGCCTTAGTGGAGGCTCTGGAAACACCATATATTTT. Translation gives CAWSLSGGSGNTIYF.

The V call is TRBV11-2, the J call TRBJ2-5; no reliable D call. The CDR3 extends over 15 amino acids. The germline V gene encodes CDR1 SGHAT and CDR2 FQNNGV. V lost 1 base and J lost 5, with 14 bases in between. CDR3 nucleotides: TGTGCCAGCAGCTTAGCCCAACTAATGGGGGAGACCCAGTACTTC. This codes for CASSLAQLMGETQYF. The full variable domain, its missing parts supplied by reference TRBV11-2 and TRBJ2-5, is EAGVAQSPRYKIIEKRQSVAFWCNPISGHATLYWYQQILGQGPKLLIQFQNNGVVDDSQLPKDRFSAERLKGVDSTLKIQPAKLEDSAVYLCASSLAQLMGETQYFGPGTRLLVL.

This rearrangement joins TRBV14 to TRBJ1-6; 9 nucleotides agree with TRBD1. Germline V lookup: CDR1 SGHDN, CDR2 FVKESK. The CDR3 totals 17 residues. J lost 7 bases, V lost 0 bases, and 7 bases had no gene match. In DNA form, the CDR3 reads TGTGCCAGCAGCCAAGAACACCGGGACAGGGACAATTCACCCCTCCACTTT. Translation gives CASSQEHRDRDNSPLHF.